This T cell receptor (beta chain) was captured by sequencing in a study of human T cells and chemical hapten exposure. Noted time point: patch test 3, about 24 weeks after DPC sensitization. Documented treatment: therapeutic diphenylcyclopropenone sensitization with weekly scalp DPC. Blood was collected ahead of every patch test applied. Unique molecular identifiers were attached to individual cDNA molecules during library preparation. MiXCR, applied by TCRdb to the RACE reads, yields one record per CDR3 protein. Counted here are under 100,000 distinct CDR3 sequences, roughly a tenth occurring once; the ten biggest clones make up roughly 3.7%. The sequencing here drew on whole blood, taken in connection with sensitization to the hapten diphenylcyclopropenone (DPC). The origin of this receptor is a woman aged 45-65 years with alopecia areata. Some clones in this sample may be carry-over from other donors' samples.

The CDR3: CSVETFREQYF. The CDR3 nucleotides read TGCAGCGTTGAGACATTCCGCGAGCAGTACTTC. The V and J genes are TRBV29-1 and TRBJ2-7; D is ambiguous. V lost 3 bases to trimming and J lost 6 bases, with 9 bases between them. The germline CDR1 and CDR2 sequences are SQVTM and ANQGSEA. The CDR3 contains 11 residues.